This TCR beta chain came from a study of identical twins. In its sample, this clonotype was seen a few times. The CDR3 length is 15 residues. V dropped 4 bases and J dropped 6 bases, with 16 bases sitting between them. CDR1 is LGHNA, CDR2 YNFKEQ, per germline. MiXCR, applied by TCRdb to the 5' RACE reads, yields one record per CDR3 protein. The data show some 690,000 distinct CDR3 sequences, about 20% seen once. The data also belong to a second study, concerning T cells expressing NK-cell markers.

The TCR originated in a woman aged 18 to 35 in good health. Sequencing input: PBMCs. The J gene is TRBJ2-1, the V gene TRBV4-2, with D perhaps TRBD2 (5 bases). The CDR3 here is CASSPGLGGGNEQFF. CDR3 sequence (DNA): TGTGCCAGCAGCCCCGGACTCGGAGGAGGCAATGAGCAGTTCTTC.